This TCR beta chain was captured in a study of Graves' ophthalmopathy and Graves' hyperthyroidism. A roughly 9.1 ml volume of fresh peripheral blood provided the PBMCs. V was pared by 1 base and J by 7 bases, with 5 bases of the junction left unmatched. Germline CDR1 is SGHAT and CDR2 is FQNNGV. The CDR3 length is 14 residues. This clonotype was seen repeatedly, ten times or more. Its antigen is unidentified. Amplification of TCR beta CDR3 regions used RNA transcripts. The library came from an HTBI-primed first-round RT-PCR and a second-round multiplex PCR. TCRdb processed the multiplex PCR reads anew with MiXCR; each CDR3 protein has one entry. The data show 650,000 to 900,000 distinct CDR3 sequences, approximately 40% seen once. General observations from the study: It was with roughly 71% sensitivity and about 72% specificity that the model predicted ophthalmopathy progression.

This clonotype originated in an adult man with Graves' ophthalmopathy. This chain connects TRBV11-2 to TRBJ2-7, with TRBD2 identical over 9 bases. Sequences were obtained from peripheral blood. DNA for the CDR3: TGTGCCAGCAGCTTAGGGCTAGCGGGACCGGAGCAGTACTTC. Its protein is CASSLGLAGPEQYF.